Below are 10 T cell receptor beta chains sequenced from a single sample in a study of CD8+ T cells in alopecia areata. cDNA prepared by RNA extraction and subsequent reverse transcription served as the template for sequencing. The protocol was immunoSEQ multiplex PCR, while the TCRdb copy is restricted to in-frame clones and leaves out a portion. The sample shows some 170,000 clones, about 72% of them seen only once. This specimen was CD8+ T cells sorted from blood, taken at week 0. The receptor set was obtained from a human donor with alopecia areata.

V usage is TRBV15 and J usage is TRBJ1-1, with TRBD1 identical over 9 bases. There are 17 residues in the CDR3. J lost 0 bases, V lost 4 bases, and 9 bases had no gene match. Germline V gene data show CDR1 as LNHNV and CDR2 as YYDKDF (reference sequence). As DNA, the CDR3 is TGTGCCACCAGCACTCTTGCCTGGACAGGGGTGAACACTGAAGCTTTCTTT. This codes for CATSTLAWTGVNTEAFF.

This chain connects TRBV30 to TRBJ1-2; 7 nucleotides line up with TRBD1. The CDR3 spans 11 residues. Germline-derived CDR1 and CDR2 are GTSNPN and SVGIG (reference sequence). Trimming removed 5 bases from V and 8 bases from J; junction bases left unmatched: 5. CDR3 in amino acids: CAWGRQGGYTF. CDR3 DNA sequence: TGTGCCTGGGGACGACAGGGCGGCTACACCTTC.

This chain joins TRBV7-9 and TRBJ2-3, with 11 bases matching TRBD2. J was trimmed by 4 bases and V by 3 bases; bases with no gene match: 3. The germline gives CDR1 SEHNR, CDR2 FQNEAQ (reference sequence). This CDR3 is built from 15 residues. Here the CDR3 DNA reads TGTGCCAGCAGCTTCCCGGGACTAGCGGCAGATACGCAGTATTTT. It yields the protein CASSFPGLAADTQYF.

This rearrangement joins TRBV30 to TRBJ2-3; D ambiguous. V lost 5 bases and J 6 bases, leaving 12 bases between the germline ends. Germline V gene lookup returns CDR1 GTSNPN and CDR2 SVGIG (reference sequence). The CDR3 runs 12 residues. The CDR3 DNA follows: TGTGCCTGGTCCCGTTTGGGGGATACGCAGTATTTT. Translated: CAWSRLGDTQYF.

The chain employs TRBV13 and TRBJ1-2; 9 nucleotides agree with TRBD1. Germline CDR1 is PRHDT and CDR2 is FYEKMQ (reference sequence). The CDR3 covers 14 residues. V trimming: 1 base; J trimming: 7 bases; junction bases outside the gene matches: 4. For the CDR3, the DNA is TGTGCCAGCAGCTTAGAACAGGGGGCACGTGGCTACACCTTC. It yields the protein CASSLEQGARGYTF.

V and J are TRBV30 and TRBJ2-5; no clear D gene. The germline gives CDR1 GTSNPN, CDR2 SVGIG (reference sequence). The CDR3 is 12 amino acids. V was clipped by 3 bases and J by 0 bases, with 5 bases between them. This CDR3 reads CAWRADQETQYF. The CDR3 DNA reads TGTGCCTGGAGGGCAGACCAAGAGACCCAGTACTTC. Complete variable domain (other parts from reference TRBV30 and TRBJ2-5): SQTIHQWPATLVQPVGSPLSLECTVEGTSNPNLYWYRQAAGRGLQLLFYSVGIGQISSEVPQNLSASRPQDRQFILSSKKLLLSDSGFYLCAWRADQETQYFGPGTRLLVL.

The sample holds one count of this clone. The chain joins TRBV25-1 to TRBJ1-3; 10 bases are a match to TRBD1. The V gene's germline CDR1 is MGHDK and CDR2 SYGVNS. CDR3 size: 16 residues. Trimming cost V 3 bases and J 3 bases; bases outside gene matches: 5. CDR3 in amino acids: CASSDSTGGGGNTIYF. The CDR3 bases are TGTGCCAGCAGTGACTCGACAGGGGGCGGTGGAAACACCATATATTTT.

The J gene is TRBJ2-7, the V gene TRBV7-6; 7 nucleotides agree with TRBD1. From germline, CDR1 is SGHVS and CDR2 FNYEAQ. There are 14 residues in the CDR3. V was clipped by 5 bases and J by 1 base; unmatched bases: 5. The DNA for the CDR3 is TGTGCCAGCAGCCCAGGGACAGAATCCTACGAGCAGTACTTC. This sequence encodes CASSPGTESYEQYF.

The J gene is TRBJ1-1, the V gene TRBV5-1; TRBD1 is a possible D gene (5 bases). The length of the CDR3 is 13 residues. The germline V gene has CDR1 SGHRS and CDR2 YFSETQ. V lost 7 bases to trimming and J lost 0 bases, with 10 bases between them. CDR3 in DNA: TGCGCCAGCCACGACAGCTTGAACACTGAAGCTTTCTTT. Amino acid sequence: CASHDSLNTEAFF.

This chain connects TRBV23-1 to TRBJ2-7; TRBD1 might be the D (6 bases). TRBV23-1 is sorted into the ORF group, with uncertain function. V was clipped by 2 bases and J by 1 base, with 6 bases between them. This CDR3 is built from 13 residues. The DNA for the CDR3 is TGCGCCAGCAGTCAAGGGACATCCTACGAGCAGTACTTC. Translating it yields CASSQGTSYEQYF.